These T cell receptor beta chains were read from a single sample in a study of shared clonotypes between healthy human individuals. Here immunoSEQ multiplex PCR was the method, and the copy in TCRdb shows in-frame clones only, minus some. Of some 2.1 million clones listed, 80% to 95% were seen once; the top ten hold about 1.7%. Specimen: naive CD8+ T cells from PBMCs. The receptors originated from a man between 18 and 35 years old in good health. Some clones in this sample may be carry-over from other donors' samples. CDR3s include the opening cysteine and the closing phenylalanine or tryptophan. The D gene is left open where the match is weak. The listing skips clone size in some rows; elsewhere it reads once, few, many or a size class.

TRBJ2-7 TRBV13 once NA TGTGCCAGCAGCTCCGGTGGTCAGGGCTTTAGCTACGAGCAGTACTTC CASSSGGQGFSYEQYF
TRBJ2-7 TRBV5-1 NA NA TGCGCCAGCAGCTTGGTCGCAGGGACTCGCTACGAGCAGTACTTC CASSLVAGTRYEQYF
TRBJ2-1 TRBV9 few NA TGTGCCAGCAGCGTAGGCCGGGAGCAGTTCTTC CASSVGREQFF
TRBJ2-7 TRBV4-1 NA NA TGCGCCAGCAGCCAATCGAAGGGCCCTAGGGGCTACGAGCAGTACTTC CASSQSKGPRGYEQYF
TRBJ1-5 TRBV6-5 NA NA TGTGCCACCGCGGACAGCGTGTCTCAGCCCCAGCATTTT CATADSVSQPQHF
TRBJ1-6 TRBV30 NA NA TGTGCCTGCTACCGGGCCTCAGGAAGGCAACCCCTCCACTTT CACYRASGRQPLHF
TRBJ1-5 TRBV27 once NA TGTGCCAGCAGTTTATCCACAGTCAATCAGCCCCAGCATTTT CASSLSTVNQPQHF
TRBJ2-7 TRBV5-1 NA NA TGCGCCAGCAGCCTGGCGGACGGGACCTACGAGCAGTACTTC CASSLADGTYEQYF
TRBJ2-5 TRBV6-6 NA NA TGTGCCAGCAGTACACCGACCGGGACGTCTGAGACCCAGTACTTC CASSTPTGTSETQYF
TRBJ2-7 TRBV19 NA TRBD2 TGTGCCAGTAGTACCCTAGCGGGAGGCGTTGACGAGCAGTACTTC CASSTLAGGVDEQYF
TRBJ2-1 TRBV4-1 NA NA TGCGCCAGCAGCCAACCTTCGCGTCTATCCTACAATGAGCAGTTCTTC CASSQPSRLSYNEQFF
TRBJ2-2 TRBV9 NA NA TGTGCCAGCAGCGTAGCAGTTCTGGTTTCGAGAACCGGGGAGCTGTTTTTT CASSVAVLVSRTGELFF
TRBJ2-6 TRBV6-6 NA NA TGTGCCAGCAGTTACTCTCTATCAGGGGCCAACGTCCTGACTTTC CASSYSLSGANVLTF
TRBJ2-7 TRBV10-3 NA TRBD2 TGTGCCACAACTGCCGAGACTAGCGGGCTCACCTACGAGCAGTACTTC CATTAETSGLTYEQYF
TRBJ2-5 TRBV6-1 NA NA TGTGCCAGCAGTGATAGGACCCGAGGGGCCCAAGAGACCCAGTACTTC CASSDRTRGAQETQYF
TRBJ1-5 TRBV28 NA NA TGTGCCAGCAGTTTAACGGCGACAAATCAGCCCCAGCATTTT CASSLTATNQPQHF
TRBJ2-2 TRBV12-5 NA TRBD2 TGTGCTAGTGGTTTGGTAGTTACTAGCGGGAGTCCCGGGGAGCTGTTTTTT CASGLVVTSGSPGELFF
TRBJ2-2 TRBV27 NA TRBD2 TGTGCCAGCAGTCACGTCCTAGCGGGAGGTACCGGGGAGCTGTTTTTT CASSHVLAGGTGELFF
TRBJ2-7 TRBV21-1 NA NA TGTGCCAGCAGCAAAAAGGGTTTGAGCGGGAAGGGGTCCTACGAGCAGTACTTC CASSKKGLSGKGSYEQYF
TRBJ1-2 TRBV2 once TRBD1 TGTGCCAGCACACTTTCTGGGACAGGGGGCGGCTATGGCTACACCTTC CASTLSGTGGGYGYTF
TRBJ2-7 TRBV18 once NA TGTGCCAGCTCACGCCCTTCCTTAGCCTACGAGCAGTACTTC CASSRPSLAYEQYF
TRBJ2-7 TRBV25-1 NA TRBD2 TGTGCCAGCAGTGAGGGACTAGCATGGTTCGAGCAGTACTTC CASSEGLAWFEQYF
TRBJ2-2 TRBV7-6 NA NA TGTGCCAGCAGAAGGGCCAACACCGGGGAGCTGTTTTTT CASRRANTGELFF
TRBJ1-1 TRBV9 NA TRBD1 TGTGCCAGCAGCGCGAACCCCGGACAGGTGAACACTGAAGCTTTCTTT CASSANPGQVNTEAFF
TRBJ2-7 TRBV7-8 NA NA TGTGCCAGCAGAAACTCACCCTACGAGCAGTACTTC CASRNSPYEQYF
TRBJ1-2 TRBV7-9 NA TRBD1 TGTGCCAGCAGCGCCCCGGGGGCAAATGACAGGGGACTGATCGACTACACCTTC CASSAPGANDRGLIDYTF
TRBJ2-3 TRBV28 NA NA TGTGCCAGCAGTCCAGAGCGGACCAACACAGATACGCAGTATTTT CASSPERTNTDTQYF
TRBJ2-7 TRBV5-4 once TRBD2 TGTGCCAGCAGCGGCGAGGGACTAGCGGGAGGCTACGAGCAGTACTTC CASSGEGLAGGYEQYF
TRBJ1-1 TRBV27 once NA TGTGCCAGCAGTTGGGCTGCAATGAACACTGAAGCTTTCTTT CASSWAAMNTEAFF
TRBJ2-1 TRBV4-1 NA TRBD2 TGCGCCAGCAGCCCAAAGAGCGGGGTTTACAATGAGCAGTTCTTC CASSPKSGVYNEQFF
TRBJ2-7 TRBV28 once NA TGTGCCAGCAGTTTCGTCCCTTCCCCCTCCTACGAGCAGTACTTC CASSFVPSPSYEQYF
TRBJ2-1 TRBV6-5 NA TRBD1 TGTGCCAGCAGTTACTCCACCCGACAGGGGCCAAATGAGCAGTTCTTC CASSYSTRQGPNEQFF
TRBJ2-7 TRBV10-3 NA TRBD2 TGTGCCATCAGTGACCTTGGGGTAGCGGGAGCCTCCTACGAGCAGTACTTC CAISDLGVAGASYEQYF
TRBJ1-4 TRBV4-3 NA NA TGCGCCAGCAGCCAAGGAGGGGAGGGGGAAAAACTGTTTTTT CASSQGGEGEKLFF
TRBJ1-2 TRBV27 once NA TGTGCCAGCAGTTTTTTTGCTCGGGACCCCACTAACTATGGCTACACCTTC CASSFFARDPTNYGYTF
TRBJ2-4 TRBV6-1 NA TRBD1 TGTGCCAGCAGTAAAGCGAGACAGGGCTCCAAAAACATTCAGTACTTC CASSKARQGSKNIQYF
TRBJ2-2 TRBV27 NA NA TGTGCCAGCAGTTTACTCGTCACCGGGGAGCTGTTTTTT CASSLLVTGELFF
TRBJ1-1 TRBV6-1 NA TRBD1 TGTGCCAGCAGCCTACAGGGGGAATGGAACACTGAAGCTTTCTTT CASSLQGEWNTEAFF
TRBJ2-1 TRBV7-9 NA TRBD2 TGTGCCAGCAGCCCCGCAGCGGGATTGGACAATGAGCAGTTCTTC CASSPAAGLDNEQFF
TRBJ2-7 TRBV1 NA NA TGCACCAGCAGCCCTAAGCGCGGACAGGGGTACTACGAGCAGTACTTC CTSSPKRGQGYYEQYF
TRBJ1-1 TRBV28 NA NA TGTGCCAGCAGTTTATTGGATATGAACACTGAAGCTTTCTTT CASSLLDMNTEAFF
TRBJ2-7 TRBV27 NA TRBD2 TGTGCCAGCAGTTTGTTCTCTAGCGGCTACGAGCAGTACTTC CASSLFSSGYEQYF
TRBJ2-1 TRBV19 NA TRBD2 TGTGCCAGTAGACCGGGACTAGCCAGTTACAATGAGCAGTTCTTC CASRPGLASYNEQFF
TRBJ1-2 TRBV10-2 NA TRBD1 TGCGCCAGCAGTACAGGGGGCAACTATGGCTACACCTTC CASSTGGNYGYTF
TRBJ1-3 TRBV28 NA NA TGTGCCAGCAGTTTAGGTCGCAGCTCTGGAAACACCATATATTTT CASSLGRSSGNTIYF
TRBJ1-3 TRBV6-1 NA NA TGTGCCAGCAGTGAGGGAACTCTCTCTGGAAACACCATATATTTT CASSEGTLSGNTIYF